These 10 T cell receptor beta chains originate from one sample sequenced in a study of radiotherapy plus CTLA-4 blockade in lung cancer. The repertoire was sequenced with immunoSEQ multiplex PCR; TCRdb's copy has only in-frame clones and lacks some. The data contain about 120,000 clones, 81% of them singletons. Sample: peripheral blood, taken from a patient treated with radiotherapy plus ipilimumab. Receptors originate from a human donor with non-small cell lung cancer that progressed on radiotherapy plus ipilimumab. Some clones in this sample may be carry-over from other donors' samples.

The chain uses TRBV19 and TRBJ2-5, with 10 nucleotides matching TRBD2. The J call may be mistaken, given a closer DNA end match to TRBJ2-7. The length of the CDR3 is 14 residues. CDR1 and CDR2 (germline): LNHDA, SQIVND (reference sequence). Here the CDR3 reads CASSISGGADEQYF. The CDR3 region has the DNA TGTGCCAGTAGTATCAGCGGGGGGGCGGACGAGCAGTACTTC.

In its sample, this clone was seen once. The CDR3 sequence is CASTADRVTEAFF. CDR3 in DNA: TGTGCCAGCACCGCGGACAGGGTCACTGAAGCTTTCTTT. V and J are TRBV11-1 and TRBJ1-1; 8 positions agree with TRBD1. After removal of 7 bases from V and 4 bases from J, the junction contained 5 bases not matched to a gene. The CDR3 has 13 amino acids. Per germline, CDR1 SGHAT and CDR2 FQDESV (reference sequence).

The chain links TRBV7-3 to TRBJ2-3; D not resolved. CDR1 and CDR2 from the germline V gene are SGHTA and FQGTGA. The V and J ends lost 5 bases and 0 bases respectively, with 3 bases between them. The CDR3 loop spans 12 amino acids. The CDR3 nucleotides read TGTGCCAGCAGCGATAGCACAGATACGCAGTATTTT. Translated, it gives CASSDSTDTQYF.

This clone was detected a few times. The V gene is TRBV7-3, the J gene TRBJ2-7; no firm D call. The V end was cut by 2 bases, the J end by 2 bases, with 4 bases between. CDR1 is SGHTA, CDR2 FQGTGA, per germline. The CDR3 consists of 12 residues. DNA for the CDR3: TGTGCCAGCAGCTTAGACACCTACGAGCAGTACTTC. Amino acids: CASSLDTYEQYF.

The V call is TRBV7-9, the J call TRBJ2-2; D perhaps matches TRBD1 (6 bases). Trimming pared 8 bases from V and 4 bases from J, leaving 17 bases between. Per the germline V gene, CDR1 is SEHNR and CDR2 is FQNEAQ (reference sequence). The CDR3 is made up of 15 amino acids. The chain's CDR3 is CASPTGSRGTGELFF. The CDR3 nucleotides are TGTGCCAGCCCGACCGGGTCCAGGGGCACCGGGGAGCTGTTTTTT.

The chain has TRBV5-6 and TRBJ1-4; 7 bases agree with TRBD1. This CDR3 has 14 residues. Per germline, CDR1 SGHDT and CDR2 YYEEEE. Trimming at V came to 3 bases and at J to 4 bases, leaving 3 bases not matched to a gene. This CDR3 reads CASSWRDSNEKLFF. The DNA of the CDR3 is TGTGCCAGCAGCTGGCGGGACAGTAATGAAAAACTGTTTTTT.

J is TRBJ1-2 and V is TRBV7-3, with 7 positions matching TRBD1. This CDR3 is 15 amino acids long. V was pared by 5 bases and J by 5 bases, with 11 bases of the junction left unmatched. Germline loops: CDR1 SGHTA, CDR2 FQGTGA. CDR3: CASSPGTALGYGYTF. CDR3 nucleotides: TGTGCCAGCAGCCCCGGGACAGCTTTAGGGTATGGCTACACCTTC.

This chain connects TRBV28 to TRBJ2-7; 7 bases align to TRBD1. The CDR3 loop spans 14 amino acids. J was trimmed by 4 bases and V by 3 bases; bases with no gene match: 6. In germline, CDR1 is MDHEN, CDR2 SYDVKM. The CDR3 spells CASSLVGGLYEQYF. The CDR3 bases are TGTGCCAGCAGTTTGGTAGGGGGCTTGTACGAGCAGTACTTC.

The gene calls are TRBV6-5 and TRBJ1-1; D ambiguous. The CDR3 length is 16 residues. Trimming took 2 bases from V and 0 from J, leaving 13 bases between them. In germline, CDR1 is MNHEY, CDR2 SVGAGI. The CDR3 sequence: CASSYTIGRVNTEAFF. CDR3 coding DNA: TGTGCCAGCAGTTACACGATTGGGAGGGTGAACACTGAAGCTTTCTTT.

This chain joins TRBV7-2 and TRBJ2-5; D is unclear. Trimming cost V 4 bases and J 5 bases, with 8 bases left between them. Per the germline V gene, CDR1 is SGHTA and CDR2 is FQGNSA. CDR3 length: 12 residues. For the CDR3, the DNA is TGTGCCAGCAGCTCCTCCTTCGAGACCCAGTACTTC. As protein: CASSSSFETQYF.